The text below deals with one TCR beta chain. Its antigen is currently unknown. These data come from a study of radiotherapy plus CTLA-4 blockade in lung cancer. The overall study: Disease control was present in more than 25% of patients, and objective responses in approximately 20%.

The germline gives CDR1 SGDLS, CDR2 YYNGEE. Trimming cost V 4 bases and J 6 bases; bases outside gene matches: 7. The CDR3 is made up of 15 amino acids. Chemo-refractory metastatic non-small-cell lung cancer patients were treated with focal radiation plus CTLA-4 blockade with ipilimumab. The assay was immunoSEQ multiplex PCR, and TCRdb's table has in-frame clones only and misses some. This table has some 100,000 clones, roughly 80% appearing once. Notes on the study in general: Blood TCR clones of tumor origin expanded after radiotherapy plus ipilimumab. According to reports, early shifts in blood T cell clones, alongside interferon-beta, forecast response most accurately.

The receptor comes from a human donor with non-small cell lung cancer who had a partial response to radiotherapy plus ipilimumab. This specimen was peripheral blood, taken from a patient treated with radiotherapy plus ipilimumab. V usage is TRBV9 and J usage is TRBJ1-6; 7 bases match TRBD1. The CDR3 region is CASSTSGTANSPLHF. CDR3 DNA: TGTGCCAGCAGCACTTCCGGGACAGCTAATTCACCCCTCCACTTT.